The rows below give T cell receptor beta chains drawn from one sample of a study of CD8+CD57+ T cells in acquired aplastic anemia. MiXCR, run by TCRdb on the reads, gives a single entry per CDR3 protein. The table lists 200,000 to 250,000 distinct CDR3 sequences, under 50% of them singletons. The specimen was sorted CD4+, CD8+, or CD8+CD57+ T cells (not recorded which) from PBMCs. Source of these receptors: a human donor with aplastic anemia. Each CDR3 is given with its conserved first and last residue. A D gene is named only where the DNA matches it firmly. Size tells how often a clone was seen (once, few, many) or the class of an expanded clone, and some rows leave it out.

v_call,d_call,clone_size,j_call,cdr3_nt,cdr3_aa
TRBV29-1,TRBD1,-,TRBJ1-1,TGCAGCGTTAACCCCTCCATCGGGCCAGGGGGCACTGAAGCTTTCTTT,CSVNPSIGPGGTEAFF
TRBV15,-,-,TRBJ2-7,TGTGCCACCAGCGGTACCTATAGCTCCTACGAGCAGTACTTC,CATSGTYSSYEQYF
TRBV5-1,TRBD1,-,TRBJ1-2,TGCGCCAGCAGCCCTGGGACAGGGGGCACCTCCTATGGCTACACCTTC,CASSPGTGGTSYGYTF
TRBV6-5,-,many,TRBJ1-6,TGTGCCAGCAGTTACTTGGACGAGAATTCACCCCTCCACTTT,CASSYLDENSPLHF
TRBV7-2,-,few,TRBJ1-4,TGTGCCAGCAGCCTACCGGACAGCGAAAAACTGTTTTTC,CASSLPDSEKLFF
TRBV20-1,-,-,TRBJ1-3,TGCAGTGCTATGGAAGGGACTGGAAACACCATATATTTT,CSAMEGTGNTIYF
TRBV20-1,TRBD1,few,TRBJ2-7,TGCAGTGCCGTGGGACAGGCTATCAGGGAGCAGTACTTC,CSAVGQAIREQYF
TRBV9,-,many,TRBJ1-1,TGTGCCAGCAGCGTAGTAACGTGGGACACTGAAGCTTTCTTT,CASSVVTWDTEAFF
TRBV7-9,-,-,TRBJ1-2,TGTGCCAGCAGCCACCCGATGGGGTTGGGTGGCTACACCTTC,CASSHPMGLGGYTF
TRBV29-1,TRBD1,-,TRBJ2-7,TGCAGCGCAAGGACAGGGGGGCCTAACGAGCAGTACTTC,CSARTGGPNEQYF
TRBV6-6,-,many,TRBJ1-2,TGTGCCAGCAGTAGAGACATGGGAAGCGATGGCTACACCTTC,CASSRDMGSDGYTF
TRBV5-1,-,many,TRBJ2-1,TGCGCCAGCAGTCCCATGCAGGAGAGCTCCTACAATGAGCAGTTCTTC,CASSPMQESSYNEQFF
TRBV10-1,-,-,TRBJ1-1,TGCGCCAGCAGTGAGACAGGGAGGTTTCAGGCTTTCTTT,CASSETGRFQAFF
TRBV5-1,-,many,TRBJ1-5,TGCGCCAGCAGCTTGGACAGTAGGAATCAGCCCCAGCATTTT,CASSLDSRNQPQHF
TRBV10-1,-,many,TRBJ2-2,TGCGCCAGCAGTCCGGGACCCAACACCGGGGAGCTGTTTTTT,CASSPGPNTGELFF
TRBV20-1,-,-,TRBJ1-1,TGCAGTGCTGGGGACACAGTGAACACTGAAGCTTTCTTT,CSAGDTVNTEAFF
TRBV10-2,-,-,TRBJ1-6,TGCGCCAGCAGTGAGTACGGAGGTCACTATAATTCACCCCTCCACTTT,CASSEYGGHYNSPLHF
TRBV28,-,-,TRBJ1-6,TGTGCCAGCAGTCCCCCCGACCCTTCGTTGTCACCCCTCCACTTT,CASSPPDPSLSPLHF
TRBV7-9,-,-,TRBJ1-1,TGTGCCAGCAGCTTAAATGAAAAGGGCCTACGAGGTGAAGCTTTCTTT,CASSLNEKGLRGEAFF
TRBV5-1,-,many,TRBJ1-2,TGCGCCAGCAGAACCAGGGAATCTAACTATGGCTACACCTTC,CASRTRESNYGYTF
TRBV10-2,-,many,TRBJ2-3,TGCGCCAGCGATGTACGGGCCCCGGGCACAGATACGCAGTATTTT,CASDVRAPGTDTQYF
TRBV7-2,-,many,TRBJ1-3,TGTGCCAGCAGCTTATCATCTGGACGGCTCCTCCTTTCTGGAAACACCATATATTTT,CASSLSSGRLLLSGNTIYF
TRBV10-3,TRBD2,-,TRBJ2-3,TGTGCCATCAGTGGACTAGCGGGGGGTGTTAGTACAGATACGCAGTATTTT,CAISGLAGGVSTDTQYF
TRBV5-5,-,many,TRBJ1-1,TGTGCCAGCAGCCTTATTCCGGGAAGCGAAGCTTTCTTT,CASSLIPGSEAFF
TRBV7-9,-,many,TRBJ1-6,TGTGCCAGCAGCCCCAGGTTAAATTCACCCCTCCACTTT,CASSPRLNSPLHF